Each of the 15 T cell receptor beta chains below was sequenced from the same sample in a study of T cell responses to AZD1222 COVID-19 vaccine. The assay was immunoSEQ multiplex PCR, and TCRdb's table has in-frame clones only and misses some. This table holds tens of thousands of clones, around nine tenths found once. Sequencing was performed on peripheral blood, taken on day 0 of AZD1222 vaccination. The receptors were gathered from an adult in good health.

This sequence joins TRBV27 and TRBJ1-1, with D unclear. This CDR3 contains 15 residues. The V gene's germline CDR1 is MNHEY and CDR2 SMNVEV (reference sequence). V lost 2 bases to trimming and J lost 2 bases, with 12 bases between them. CDR3 nucleotide sequence: TGTGCCAGCAGTTTACCTGGGCAGTTAAACACTGAAGCTTTCTTT. Translating it yields CASSLPGQLNTEAFF.

The gene calls are TRBV7-2 and TRBJ2-7, with a tentative D call TRBD2 (5 bases). CDR1 is SGHTA and CDR2 is FQGNSA in the germline V gene. V shed 0 bases and J shed 3 bases, with 12 bases lying between them. CDR3 length equals 15 residues. CDR3: CASSLAGSGNYEQYF. CDR3 bases: TGTGCCAGCAGCTTAGCAGGGTCGGGGAACTACGAGCAGTACTTC.

The V call is TRBV10-3, the J call TRBJ2-7, with 11 positions matching TRBD1. CDR1 ENHRY and CDR2 SYGVKD come from the germline V gene. Trimming cost V 7 bases and J 5 bases; bases outside gene matches: 10. There are 15 residues in the CDR3. For the CDR3, the DNA is TGTGCCATCACCCCGGACGGACAGGGGGCCGACGAGCAGTACTTC. It is translated as CAITPDGQGADEQYF.

The gene calls are TRBV27 and TRBJ1-5; D unresolved. The germline CDR1 and CDR2 sequences are MNHEY and SMNVEV (reference sequence). The CDR3 covers 16 residues. V was pared by 7 bases and J by 7 bases, with 23 bases between. The CDR3 sequence: CASKPVRGSFGQPQHF. The CDR3 DNA reads TGTGCCAGCAAACCGGTCCGGGGAAGTTTCGGGCAGCCCCAGCATTTT.

The chain has TRBV2 and TRBJ2-7, with a tentative D call TRBD2 (6 bases). The germline V and J ends were trimmed by 0 bases and 0 bases, with 9 bases remaining between them. CDR1 is SNHLY and CDR2 is FYNNEI in the germline V gene. This CDR3 contains 15 residues. CDR3 in amino acids: CASSEAGGSSYEQYF. CDR3 in DNA: TGTGCCAGCAGTGAAGCGGGGGGAAGCTCCTACGAGCAGTACTTC. Using reference TRBV2 and TRBJ2-7 for the parts outside the CDR3, the full variable domain is EPEVTQTPSHQVTQMGQEVILRCVPISNHLYFYWYRQILGQKVEFLVSFYNNEISEKSEIFDDQFSVERPDGSNFTLKIRSTKLEDSAMYFCASSEAGGSSYEQYFGPGTRLTVT.

The chain recombines TRBV27 with TRBJ1-6; unclear D gene. Trimming took off 4 bases at V and 9 bases at J, with 16 bases between the two ends. This CDR3 is 15 amino acids long. Germline lookup yields CDR1 MNHEY and CDR2 SMNVEV (reference sequence). The CDR3 coding sequence is TGTGCCAGCAGTTCCATGGCGGCATACAGTTCACCCCTCCACTTT. As protein: CASSSMAAYSSPLHF.

This rearrangement joins TRBV19 to TRBJ1-1; D unclear. This CDR3 is built from 14 residues. Germline loops: CDR1 LNHDA, CDR2 SQIVND (reference sequence). V was shortened by 5 bases and J by 0 bases, with 10 bases between the two germline ends. CDR3 bases: TGTGCCAGTAGTTTTAGGGCTTTGAACACTGAAGCTTTCTTT. It translates to CASSFRALNTEAFF.

The chain links TRBV5-4 to TRBJ1-2; 7 nucleotides align to TRBD1. The trim removed 4 bases at V and 2 bases at J, leaving 2 bases unmatched. This CDR3 comprises 13 residues. Germline CDR1 reads SGHNT; CDR2 reads YYREEE (reference sequence). DNA of the CDR3: TGTGCCAGCAGCCAGGGACAGAACTATGGCTACACCTTC. Protein product: CASSQGQNYGYTF. Using reference TRBV5-4 and TRBJ1-2 for the parts outside the CDR3, the full variable domain is ETGVTQSPTHLIKTRGQQVTLRCSSQSGHNTVSWYQQALGQGPQFIFQYYREEENGRGNFPPRFSGLQFPNYSSELNVNALELDDSALYLCASSQGQNYGYTFGSGTRLTVV.

This chain joins TRBV19 and TRBJ2-1; TRBD2 might be the D (6 bases). Germline assignment: CDR1 LNHDA and CDR2 SQIVND (reference sequence). V lost 1 base to trimming and J lost 0 bases, with 13 bases between them. There are 17 residues in the CDR3. CDR3 amino acids: CASSIGVGGSSYNEQFF. The CDR3 region has the DNA TGTGCCAGTAGTATAGGAGTTGGGGGGAGCTCCTACAATGAGCAGTTCTTC.

The CDR3 DNA sequence: TGCGCCAGCAGCAAGGGACTAGCCTACGAGCAGTACTTC. It encodes CASSKGLAYEQYF. The chain recombines TRBV5-1 with TRBJ2-7; the match to TRBD2 covers 8 bases. CDR3 length: 13 amino acids. From germline, CDR1 is SGHRS and CDR2 YFSETQ. V was pared by 4 bases and J by 2 bases, with 2 bases of the junction left unmatched.

The chain uses TRBV2 and TRBJ1-2, with D unclear. With 4 bases removed from V and 4 bases from J, the gap between germline ends came to 10 bases. This CDR3 spans 13 amino acids. Germline V gene data show CDR1 as SNHLY and CDR2 as FYNNEI. The CDR3 DNA follows: TGTGCCAGCAGTGTGGCCAGAGGCTATGGCTACACCTTC. Translating gives CASSVARGYGYTF.

The chain is built from TRBV4-1 and TRBJ2-5, with D maybe TRBD2 (6 bases). Trimming shortened V by 1 base and J by 5 bases, and 14 bases separated the two germline ends. In germline, CDR1 is MGHRA, CDR2 YSYEKL. CDR3 length: 15 residues. CDR3 nucleotide sequence: TGCGCCAGCAGCCAAGTCGATGGCGGGGCTGAGACCCAGTACTTC. It codes for CASSQVDGGAETQYF.

V usage is TRBV18 and J usage is TRBJ1-5, with a possible D match to TRBD1 (5 bases). The germline gives CDR1 KGHSH, CDR2 LQKENI. The CDR3 has 17 amino acids. Between the trimmed V and J ends, which lost 3 bases and 6 bases, there was a span of 21 bases. CDR3 bases: TGTGCCAGCTCACCGGGAGGAAGGGACTTGACGCGTCAGCCCCAGCATTTT. This codes for CASSPGGRDLTRQPQHF.

This chain connects TRBV4-1 to TRBJ2-5, with D perhaps assigned TRBD1 or TRBD2 (6 bases each). Germline lookup yields CDR1 MGHRA and CDR2 YSYEKL. CDR3 size: 16 residues. The V and J ends lost 0 bases and 10 bases respectively, with 21 bases between them. In nucleotides, the CDR3 is TGCGCCAGCAGCCAAGATTGGGCGGGACACCTTAAAGGCCAGTACTTC. Protein sequence: CASSQDWAGHLKGQYF.

The chain couples TRBV19 to TRBJ2-7; D might be TRBD1 (6 bases). Trimming removed 3 bases from V and 2 bases from J, with 8 bases in between. CDR1 is LNHDA, CDR2 SQIVND, per germline (reference sequence). CDR3 length: 13 amino acids. In DNA, the CDR3 is TGTGCCAGTAGTATCAGGGGAACCTACGAGCAGTACTTC. Amino acid sequence: CASSIRGTYEQYF.